One TCR beta chain is described in this entry. As yet, its antigen is unknown. This sample was taken from a study of cytomegalovirus exposure and HLA in healthy donors. Overall study results and limits: The sole available immune exposure information was CMV serostatus. Cytomegalovirus association was assigned to about 150 TCR beta chains.

V gave up 6 bases and J gave up 5 bases; unmatched junction bases: 10. The V gene's germline CDR1 is MNHNS and CDR2 SASEGT. This CDR3 contains 15 residues. The PCR had 60 Vbeta and 13 Jbeta primers. Data came from immunoSEQ multiplex PCR; TCRdb stores just in-frame clones and leaves some out. The data hold under 200,000 clones, with roughly four fifths observed a single time. The chain carries TRBV6-1 and TRBJ1-5; 7 nucleotides match TRBD1. The receptor comes from a male donor in good health and CMV-seropositive. Input material: PBMCs. DNA for the CDR3: TGTGCCAGCAGAAGGGGGCGAGCAACATATCAGCCCCAGCATTTT. Translation gives CASRRGRATYQPQHF.